This TCR beta chain is drawn from a study of response to subunit inactivated influenza vaccine. Study-level points and caveats: Each seasonal flu vaccination may recruit only limited new T cells, authors suggested.

TCRdb ran MiXCR on the RT-PCR reads and lists one entry per CDR3 protein. This table holds around 200,000 distinct CDR3 sequences, 9.2% found once. Trimming took 1 base from V and 15 from J, leaving 13 bases between them. This CDR3 has 12 amino acids. Germline V gives CDR1 LGHNA, CDR2 YSLEER. This clonotype was picked up many times. Its antigen is undetermined. This specimen was non-naive T cells sorted from PBMCs, taken on the day of vaccination. The source of this sequence is a man aged 45-65 years who received an inactivated influenza vaccine. The rearrangement joins TRBV4-3 to TRBJ2-4; a weak D match, TRBD1 (5 bases). This CDR3 reads CASSQAQHQGYF. CDR3 sequence (DNA): TGCGCCAGCAGCCAAGCACAACACCAGGGGTACTTC.